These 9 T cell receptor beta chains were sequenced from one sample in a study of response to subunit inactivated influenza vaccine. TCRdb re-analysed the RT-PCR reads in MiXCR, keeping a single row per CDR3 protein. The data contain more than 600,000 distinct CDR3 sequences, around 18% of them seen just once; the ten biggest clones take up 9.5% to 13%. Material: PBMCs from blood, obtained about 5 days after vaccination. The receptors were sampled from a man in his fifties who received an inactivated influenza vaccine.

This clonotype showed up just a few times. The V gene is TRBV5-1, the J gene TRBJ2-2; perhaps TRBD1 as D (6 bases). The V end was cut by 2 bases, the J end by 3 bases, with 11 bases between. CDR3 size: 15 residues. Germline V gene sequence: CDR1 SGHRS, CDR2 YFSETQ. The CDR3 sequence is CASSFTGKYTGELFF. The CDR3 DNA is TGCGCCAGCAGCTTCACAGGGAAATACACCGGGGAGCTGTTTTTT.

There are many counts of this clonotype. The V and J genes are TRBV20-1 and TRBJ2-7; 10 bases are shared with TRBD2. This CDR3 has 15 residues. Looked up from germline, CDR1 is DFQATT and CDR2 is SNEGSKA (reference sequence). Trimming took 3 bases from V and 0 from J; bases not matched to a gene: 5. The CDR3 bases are TGCAGTGCTAGCCTAGCGGGGGTGAGCTCCTACGAGCAGTACTTC. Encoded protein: CSASLAGVSSYEQYF.

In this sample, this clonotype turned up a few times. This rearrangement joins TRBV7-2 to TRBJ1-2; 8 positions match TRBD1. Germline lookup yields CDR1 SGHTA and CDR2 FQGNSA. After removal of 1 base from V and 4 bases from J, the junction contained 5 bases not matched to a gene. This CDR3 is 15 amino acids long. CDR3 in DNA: TGTGCCAGCAGCTTAGGGGCAGGGGGCGGCTATGGCTACACCTTC. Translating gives CASSLGAGGGYGYTF.

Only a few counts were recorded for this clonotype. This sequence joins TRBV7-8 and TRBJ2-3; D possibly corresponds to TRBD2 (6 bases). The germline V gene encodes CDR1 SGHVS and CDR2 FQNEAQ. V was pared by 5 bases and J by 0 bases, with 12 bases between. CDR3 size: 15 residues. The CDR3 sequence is CASSPFRGSTDTQYF. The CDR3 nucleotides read TGTGCCAGCAGCCCCTTTCGGGGGAGCACAGATACGCAGTATTTT.

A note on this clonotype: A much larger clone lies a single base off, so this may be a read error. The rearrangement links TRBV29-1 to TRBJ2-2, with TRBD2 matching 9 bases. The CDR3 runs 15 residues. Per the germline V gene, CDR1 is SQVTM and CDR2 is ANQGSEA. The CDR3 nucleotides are TGCAGCGTTGACCCAGCGGGAGGAGGGACCGAGGAGCTGTTTTTT. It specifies CSVDPAGGGTEELFF.

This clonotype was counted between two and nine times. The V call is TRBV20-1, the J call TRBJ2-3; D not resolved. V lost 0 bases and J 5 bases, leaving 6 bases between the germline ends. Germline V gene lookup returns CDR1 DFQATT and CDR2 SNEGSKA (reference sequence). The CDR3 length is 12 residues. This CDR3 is CSARDRKDTQYF. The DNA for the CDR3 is TGCAGTGCTAGAGATCGAAAAGATACGCAGTATTTT.

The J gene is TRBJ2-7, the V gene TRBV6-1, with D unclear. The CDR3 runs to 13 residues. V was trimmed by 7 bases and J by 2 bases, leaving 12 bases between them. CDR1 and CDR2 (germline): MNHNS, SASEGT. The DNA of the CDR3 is TGTGCCAGCAAGTCCCCGAACGCCTACGAGCAGTACTTC. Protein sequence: CASKSPNAYEQYF.

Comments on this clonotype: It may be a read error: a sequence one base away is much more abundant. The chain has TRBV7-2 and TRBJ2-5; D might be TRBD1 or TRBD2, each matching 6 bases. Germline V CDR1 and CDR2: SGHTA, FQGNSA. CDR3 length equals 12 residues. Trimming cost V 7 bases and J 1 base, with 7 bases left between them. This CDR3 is CASTGAQETQYF. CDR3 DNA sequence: TGTGCCAGCACGGGGGCCCAAGAGACCCAGTACTTC.

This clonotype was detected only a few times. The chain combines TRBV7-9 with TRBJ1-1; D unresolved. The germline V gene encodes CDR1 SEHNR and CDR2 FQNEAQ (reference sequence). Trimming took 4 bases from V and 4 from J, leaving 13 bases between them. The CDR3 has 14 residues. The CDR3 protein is CASSSFDGFTEAFF. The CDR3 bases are TGTGCCAGCAGCTCCTTCGACGGATTCACTGAAGCTTTCTTT.